The 23 T cell receptor beta chains presented below share a single source sample, sequenced in a study of OX40 agonist ivuxolimab in advanced cancers. Here immunoSEQ multiplex PCR was the method, and the copy in TCRdb shows in-frame clones only, minus some. The data show 76,000 or so clones, roughly 89% seen once. The sequencing used CD4+ or CD8+ T cells sorted from blood, collected in a trial of the OX40 agonist ivuxolimab. Receptors originate from an adult with an advanced solid tumor such as melanoma, head and neck, liver or kidney cancer.

The V gene is TRBV30, the J gene TRBJ1-1, with D maybe TRBD1 (6 bases). The CDR3 is 14 amino acids. The germline gives CDR1 GTSNPN, CDR2 SVGIG (reference sequence). V dropped 0 bases and J dropped 4 bases, with 12 bases sitting between them. CDR3 in DNA: TGTGCCTGGAGTGTTGGGGGGGCGCCCACTGAAGCTTTCTTT. Residues: CAWSVGGAPTEAFF.

This clone has a single count. The rearrangement joins TRBV9 to TRBJ1-4; tentative D call: TRBD1 (5 bases). The CDR3 spans 14 residues. Germline lookup yields CDR1 SGDLS and CDR2 YYNGEE. V was trimmed by 0 bases and J by 6 bases, leaving 9 bases between them. This CDR3 is CASSVEGFHEKLFF. DNA for the CDR3: TGTGCCAGCAGCGTAGAGGGGTTCCATGAAAAACTGTTTTTT.

This chain uses TRBV28 with TRBJ2-7, with TRBD1 matching over 7 bases. Looked up from germline, CDR1 is MDHEN and CDR2 is SYDVKM. There are 12 residues in the CDR3. J was trimmed by 6 bases and V by 7 bases; bases with no gene match: 6. The CDR3 sequence is CASTRGRAEQYF. The CDR3 region has the DNA TGTGCCAGCACGAGGGGGCGAGCCGAGCAGTACTTC.

This clone was seen a few times. CDR3 residues: CASSLRRQGGTSGNNEQFF. DNA of the CDR3: TGTGCCAGCAGTTTAAGGCGACAGGGAGGGACTAGCGGAAACAATGAGCAGTTCTTC. This chain uses TRBV27 with TRBJ2-1, with 11 bases identical to TRBD2. J gave up 5 bases and V 2 bases, and 14 bases lay outside the gene matches. Germline values: CDR1 MNHEY, CDR2 SMNVEV (reference sequence). The CDR3 consists of 19 residues.

The gene calls are TRBV6-1 and TRBJ2-7; no clear D gene. Deletions cut 5 bases from V and 2 bases from J, with 4 bases between. This CDR3 has 11 residues. Germline CDR1 MNHNS, CDR2 SASEGT. CDR3 in DNA: TGTGCCAGCAGTACAACCTACGAGCAGTACTTC. Translating gives CASSTTYEQYF.

The chain uses TRBV18 and TRBJ2-1; 8 bases align to TRBD2. This CDR3 contains 15 residues. V gave up 2 bases and J gave up 8 bases; unmatched junction bases: 8. The germline gives CDR1 KGHSH, CDR2 LQKENI. Here the CDR3 reads CASSPIPLLADEQFF. The CDR3, as DNA: TGTGCCAGCTCACCAATCCCTTTACTAGCGGATGAGCAGTTCTTC.

The chain uses TRBV6-5 and TRBJ2-7; 13 bases are a match to TRBD2. CDR3 size: 13 residues. Germline values: CDR1 MNHEY, CDR2 SVGAGI. With 10 bases clipped from V and 5 bases from J, the junction kept 5 bases outside the gene matches. The DNA for the CDR3 is TGTGCCACCGGACTAGCGGGAGAGAACGAGCAGTACTTC. Translating it yields CATGLAGENEQYF.

The J gene is TRBJ2-1, the V gene TRBV6-5; D uncertain. The CDR3 covers 14 residues. Trimming cost V 0 bases and J 4 bases, with 7 bases left between them. Germline lookup yields CDR1 MNHEY and CDR2 SVGAGI. Here the CDR3 DNA reads TGTGCCAGCAGTTACTCGTCGGTATACAATGAGCAGTTCTTC. Protein product: CASSYSSVYNEQFF.

This clone was seen more than once but under ten times. The CDR3 loop reads CASSLVRLAGGREETQYF. The CDR3 region has the DNA TGTGCCAGCAGCTTAGTACGACTAGCGGGAGGGAGGGAAGAGACCCAGTACTTC. The rearrangement uses TRBV7-6 and TRBJ2-5, with 14 bases that match TRBD2. J gave up 3 bases and V 1 base, and 7 bases lay outside the gene matches. This CDR3 comprises 18 residues. Germline lookup yields CDR1 SGHVS and CDR2 FNYEAQ. The complete variable domain, with remaining parts taken from reference TRBV7-6 and TRBJ2-5, reads GAGVSQSPRYKVTKRGQDVALRCDPISGHVSLYWYRQALGQGPEFLTYFNYEAQQDKSGLPNDRFSAERPEGSISTLTIQRTEQRDSAMYRCASSLVRLAGGREETQYFGPGTRLLVL.

The V call is TRBV7-2, the J call TRBJ2-7; no clear D gene. The CDR3 is 14 amino acids. The V and J ends lost 0 bases and 3 bases respectively, with 9 bases between them. From germline, CDR1 is SGHTA and CDR2 FQGNSA. The CDR3 nucleotides read TGTGCCAGCAGCTTAGCGGGAAGAAGCTACGAGCAGTACTTC. Its translation: CASSLAGRSYEQYF.

Only one count was recorded for this clone. The V gene is TRBV11-3, the J gene TRBJ2-2, with TRBD1 matching over 7 bases. The germline CDR1 and CDR2 sequences are SGHNT and YENEEA. V lost 3 bases, J lost 2 bases, and 3 bases stayed unmatched. The CDR3 is made up of 15 amino acids. The CDR3 spells CASSFRQGNTGELFF. CDR3 DNA sequence: TGTGCCAGCAGCTTTCGACAGGGAAACACCGGGGAGCTGTTTTTT.

The chain recombines TRBV11-3 with TRBJ1-1; unclear D gene. The germline V gene encodes CDR1 SGHNT and CDR2 YENEEA. V lost 5 bases, J lost 7 bases, and 11 bases lay in between. This CDR3 spans 12 amino acids. The CDR3 sequence is CASSPGGLEAFF. CDR3 nucleotide sequence: TGTGCCAGCAGCCCTGGTGGGCTTGAAGCTTTCTTT.

The J gene is TRBJ2-3, the V gene TRBV7-9; 7 nucleotides agree with TRBD1. This CDR3 spans 17 amino acids. V trimming: 3 bases; J trimming: 0 bases; junction bases outside the gene matches: 9. Looked up from germline, CDR1 is SEHNR and CDR2 is FQNEAQ (reference sequence). The CDR3 is CASSFSLGTESTDTQYF. For the CDR3, the DNA is TGTGCCAGCAGCTTCTCCCTCGGGACAGAGAGCACAGATACGCAGTATTTT.

This clone came up once. The chain is built from TRBV19 and TRBJ2-5, with unresolved D. The germline V and J ends were trimmed by 0 bases and 7 bases, with 12 bases remaining between them. This CDR3 has 14 amino acids. The V gene's germline CDR1 is LNHDA and CDR2 SQIVND (reference sequence). The CDR3 DNA sequence: TGTGCCAGTAGTATAGATCTTTCGGTGGGGACCCAGTACTTC. Its protein product is CASSIDLSVGTQYF.

CDR3 loop: CASSFLDRGTEAFF. DNA of the CDR3: TGTGCCAGCAGTTTTTTAGACAGGGGCACTGAAGCTTTCTTT. The chain recombines TRBV27 with TRBJ1-1; 8 bases map to TRBD1. Germline V lookup: CDR1 MNHEY, CDR2 SMNVEV (reference sequence). Unmatched junction bases numbered 4, after V lost 3 bases and J lost 4 bases. The CDR3 has 14 amino acids.

This clone was observed once. This chain links TRBV5-6 with TRBJ2-3, with TRBD1 matching over 7 bases. CDR1 and CDR2 from the germline V gene are SGHDT and YYEEEE. The CDR3 spans 15 residues. Trimming at V came to 0 bases and at J to 6 bases, leaving 7 bases not matched to a gene. CDR3 residues: CASSLGQGKRDTQYF. The CDR3, as DNA: TGTGCCAGCAGCTTGGGACAGGGAAAGCGCGATACGCAGTATTTT.

This chain connects TRBV6-6 to TRBJ2-7, with D uncertain. This CDR3 is 16 amino acids long. CDR1 and CDR2 (germline): MNHNY, SVGAGI (reference sequence). V was shortened by 0 bases and J by 3 bases, with 15 bases between the two germline ends. The CDR3 region is CASSYSSPTGHYEQYF. The CDR3 DNA reads as TGTGCCAGCAGTTACTCTAGTCCAACGGGCCACTACGAGCAGTACTTC.

This rearrangement joins TRBV11-2 to TRBJ2-3; 9 bases fit TRBD2. The germline CDR1 and CDR2 sequences are SGHAT and FQNNGV. The junction had 6 bases not matched to a gene; V was cut back by 2 bases and J by 6 bases. This CDR3 is built from 15 residues. This CDR3 is CASSLLRLAVDTQYF. In DNA form, the CDR3 reads TGTGCCAGCAGCTTACTGCGACTAGCGGTTGATACGCAGTATTTT.

The J gene is TRBJ2-7, the V gene TRBV19, with D perhaps TRBD2 (6 bases). Germline V CDR1 and CDR2: LNHDA, SQIVND (reference sequence). The ends were cut back, 4 bases at V and 7 bases at J, with 17 bases in the middle. CDR3 length equals 14 residues. CDR3 coding DNA: TGTGCCAGTAGTACCCCGGGGGTCGCAGGGGAGCAGTACTTC. As protein: CASSTPGVAGEQYF.

This chain links TRBV28 with TRBJ1-1; tentatively, D is TRBD1 (5 bases). Between the trimmed V and J ends, which lost 2 bases and 1 base, there was a span of 8 bases. CDR3 size: 14 residues. Germline CDR1 MDHEN, CDR2 SYDVKM. CDR3 in amino acids: CASSLRTGNTEAFF. As DNA, the CDR3 is TGTGCCAGCAGTTTACGAACAGGGAACACTGAAGCTTTCTTT.

This chain uses TRBV6-6 with TRBJ2-1, with TRBD2 matching over 13 bases. Germline V gene data show CDR1 as MNHNY and CDR2 as SVGAGI (reference sequence). Trimming removed 4 bases from V and 7 bases from J; junction bases left unmatched: 4. This CDR3 region has 15 residues. The CDR3, as DNA: TGTGCCAGCAGTTCAACTAGCGGGAGGGTAAATGAGCAGTTCTTC. Amino acid sequence: CASSSTSGRVNEQFF.

This clone was recorded only once. V is TRBV19 and J is TRBJ2-5; 10 bases are shared with TRBD2. Trimming took 5 bases from V and 1 from J; bases not matched to a gene: 7. CDR1 and CDR2 (germline): LNHDA, SQIVND (reference sequence). The CDR3 has 16 amino acids. CDR3 amino acids: CASSPSGTSVQETQYF. In DNA, the CDR3 is TGTGCCAGTAGTCCTTCCGGGACTAGCGTCCAAGAGACCCAGTACTTC. The complete variable domain, with remaining parts taken from reference TRBV19 and TRBJ2-5, reads DGGITQSPKYLFRKEGQNVTLSCEQNLNHDAMYWYRQDPGQGLRLIYYSQIVNDFQKGDIAEGYSVSREKKESFPLTVTSAQKNPTAFYLCASSPSGTSVQETQYFGPGTRLLVL.

The genes are TRBV28 and TRBJ2-3; D uncertain. The CDR3 extends over 15 amino acids. Germline-derived CDR1 and CDR2 are MDHEN and SYDVKM. V was clipped by 3 bases and J by 2 bases, with 12 bases between them. CDR3 DNA sequence: TGTGCCAGCAGTTTTGGGTACGTCCTCACAGATACGCAGTATTTT. This codes for CASSFGYVLTDTQYF.